This TCR beta chain was profiled in a study of T cells after posttransplantation cyclophosphamide. Sampled 1 year posttransplant, controls received myeloablative marrow transplants, methotrexate and a calcineurin inhibitor. Sequencing was performed with immunoSEQ multiplex PCR; in TCRdb, only in-frame clones are kept and a portion is missing. The sample has roughly 17,000 clones; 75% to 90% are singletons. Note on this clone: Its antigen is undetermined.

Whole-study findings and limits: Donor-recipient repertoire similarity was low at 1-2 months, rising over year one. TRB clonality was highly associated with recipient CMV seropositivity and reactivation. Skin or GI-infiltrating T cells shared few TRB sequences with blood.

The starting material was PBMCs, obtained after allogeneic stem cell transplant with calcineurin inhibitor and methotrexate. The sequence was collected from a female patient aged 18-30 years who received an allogeneic stem cell transplant from an unrelated donor, was CMV-positive, and had acute and chronic GVHD. Some T cells may be transferred from the graft donor.

CDR3 nucleotides: TGTGCCACCAGCAGAGATCCTGGGACAGGGAAAGGGGAGCAGTACTTC. This gives the protein CATSRDPGTGKGEQYF. The genes are TRBV15 and TRBJ2-7, with 9 bases that match TRBD1. Germline V gene lookup returns CDR1 LNHNV and CDR2 YYDKDF (reference sequence). This CDR3 spans 16 amino acids. Losses at the gene ends were 0 bases for V and 7 bases for J; bases not matched to a gene: 10.